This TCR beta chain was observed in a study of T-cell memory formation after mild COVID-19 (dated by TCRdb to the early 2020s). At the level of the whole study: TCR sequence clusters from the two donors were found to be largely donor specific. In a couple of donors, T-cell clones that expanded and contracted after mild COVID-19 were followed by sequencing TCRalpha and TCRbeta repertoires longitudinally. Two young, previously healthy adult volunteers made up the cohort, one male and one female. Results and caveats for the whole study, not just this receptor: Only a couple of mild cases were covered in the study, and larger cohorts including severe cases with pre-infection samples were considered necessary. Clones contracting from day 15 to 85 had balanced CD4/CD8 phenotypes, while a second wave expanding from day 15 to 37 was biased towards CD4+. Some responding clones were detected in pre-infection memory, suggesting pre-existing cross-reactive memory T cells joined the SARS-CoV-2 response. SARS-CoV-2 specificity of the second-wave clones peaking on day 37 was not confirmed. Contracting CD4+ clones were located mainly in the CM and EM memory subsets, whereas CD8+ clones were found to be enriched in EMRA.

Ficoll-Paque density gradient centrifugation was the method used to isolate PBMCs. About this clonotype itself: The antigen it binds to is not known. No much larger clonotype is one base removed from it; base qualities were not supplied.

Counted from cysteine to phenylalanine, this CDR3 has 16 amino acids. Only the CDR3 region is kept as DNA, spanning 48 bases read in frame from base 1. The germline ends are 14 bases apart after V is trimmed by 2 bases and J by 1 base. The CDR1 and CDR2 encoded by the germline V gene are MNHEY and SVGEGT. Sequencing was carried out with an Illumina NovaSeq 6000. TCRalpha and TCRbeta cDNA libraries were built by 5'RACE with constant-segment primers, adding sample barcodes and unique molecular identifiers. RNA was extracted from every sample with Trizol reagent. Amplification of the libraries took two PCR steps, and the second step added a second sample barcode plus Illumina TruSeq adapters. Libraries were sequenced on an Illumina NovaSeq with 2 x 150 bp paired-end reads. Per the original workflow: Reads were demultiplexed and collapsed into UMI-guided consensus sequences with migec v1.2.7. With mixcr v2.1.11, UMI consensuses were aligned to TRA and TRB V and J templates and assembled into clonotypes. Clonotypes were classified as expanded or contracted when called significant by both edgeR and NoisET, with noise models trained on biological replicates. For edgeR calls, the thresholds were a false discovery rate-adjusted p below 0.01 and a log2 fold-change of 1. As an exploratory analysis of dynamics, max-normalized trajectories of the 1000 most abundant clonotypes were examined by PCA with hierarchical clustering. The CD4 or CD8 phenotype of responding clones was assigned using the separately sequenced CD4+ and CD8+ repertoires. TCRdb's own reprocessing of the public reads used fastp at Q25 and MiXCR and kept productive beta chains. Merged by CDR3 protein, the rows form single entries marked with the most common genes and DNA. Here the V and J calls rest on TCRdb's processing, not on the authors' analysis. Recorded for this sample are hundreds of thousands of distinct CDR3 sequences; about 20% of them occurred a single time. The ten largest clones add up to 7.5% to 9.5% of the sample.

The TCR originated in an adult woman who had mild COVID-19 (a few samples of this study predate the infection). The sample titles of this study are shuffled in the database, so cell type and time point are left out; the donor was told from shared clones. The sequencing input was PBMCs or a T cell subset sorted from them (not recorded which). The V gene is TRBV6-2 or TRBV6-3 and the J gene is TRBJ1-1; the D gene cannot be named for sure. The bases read TGTGCCAGCAGTTACCCCCGCGGCGGGCCGAACACTGAAGCTTTCTTT. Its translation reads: CASSYPRGGPNTEAFF.